The sequence of this TCR beta chain was determined in a study of identical twins. Findings and limits, study-wide: Recombination models fit unrelated individuals' TCR alpha sharing but underestimated twins'.

This clonotype showed up many times. The antigen remains undetermined. Germline CDR1 and CDR2: MNHNS and SASEGT. Deletions cut 7 bases from V and 4 bases from J, with 17 bases between. CDR3 length equals 15 residues. TCRdb reprocessed the 5' RACE reads via MiXCR and lists one record per CDR3 protein. The sample includes 200,000 to 300,000 distinct CDR3 sequences, about 7% of them seen just once. The sample was also reused in another study, on yellow fever vaccine responses in identical twins.

The chain recombines TRBV6-1 with TRBJ1-5; D is possibly TRBD1 (5 bases). The receptor's source is a woman under 30 in good health. Sample: memory (CD45RO+) T cells sorted from blood. CDR3 protein: CASTKTQGGNQPQHF. The CDR3 DNA sequence: TGTGCCAGCACCAAAACGCAGGGTGGGAATCAGCCCCAGCATTTT.